The 18 T cell receptor beta chains in this list originate from one sample, sequenced in a study of blood T cell repertoires in COVID-19 (dated by TCRdb to 2020 to 2021). The library was produced with the immunoSEQ multiplex PCR assay. TCRdb retrieved this table from immuneACCESS and kept in-frame rearrangements only. Not all clones are present; in checked studies, unresolved V genes account for under half, and no reason is known for the remainder. This sample has tens of thousands of clones in its table, and roughly 80% of those were observed once. The top ten constitute over 45% of the sample. The material sequenced was peripheral blood. Every receptor here comes from a man aged 65 to 85 with acute or convalescent COVID-19.

To note about this clone: The germline gene is not matched at one end of the junction; a read error may be the cause. This rearrangement joins TRBV28 to TRBJ2-2, with TRBD1 matching 12 bases. In germline, CDR1 is MDHEN, CDR2 SYDVKM. The CDR3 totals 19 residues. CDR3 loop: CASFPGTGGDWANTEELFF. The CDR3, as DNA: TGTGCCAGCTTTCCCGGGACAGGGGGCGACTGGGCGAACACCGAGGAGCTGTTTTTT.

The rearrangement joins TRBV5-1 to TRBJ2-5, with D possibly being TRBD2 (6 bases). Germline-derived CDR1 and CDR2 are SGHRS and YFSETQ. Trimming left V 6 bases short and J 0 bases short, with 15 bases between. The CDR3 spans 15 residues. DNA for the CDR3: TGCGCCAGCACCGCGGGGTCACGGTACCAAGAGACCCAGTACTTC. Translating it yields CASTAGSRYQETQYF.

The chain couples TRBV7-7 to TRBJ2-1; 7 positions match TRBD1. Losses at the gene ends were 5 bases for V and 6 bases for J; bases not matched to a gene: 7. The CDR3 is 14 residues long. Germline assignment: CDR1 SSHAT and CDR2 FNYEAQ (reference sequence). CDR3 coding DNA: TGTGCCAGCAGCCTTCACGACAGGGCCAATGAGCAGTTCTTC. Protein: CASSLHDRANEQFF.

This clone was counted only a few times. The V and J genes are TRBV19 and TRBJ2-4; TRBD2 is a possible D gene (6 bases). Germline assignment: CDR1 LNHDA and CDR2 SQIVND (reference sequence). V lost 7 bases, J lost 6 bases, and 16 bases lay in between. The CDR3 spans 14 residues. CDR3 nucleotide sequence: TGTGCCAGTATGGGTAGGGAGGCGCCAAACATTCAGTACTTC. It yields the protein CASMGREAPNIQYF.

V gene TRBV6-2 or TRBV6-3 combines with J gene TRBJ2-1, with 7 bases fitting TRBD2. The CDR3 spans 15 residues. Germline V lookup: CDR1 MNHEY, CDR2 SVGEGT. J lost 2 bases, V lost 2 bases, and 3 bases had no gene match. CDR3 sequence reads: CASSYSGNPYNEQFF. CDR3 nucleotide sequence: TGTGCCAGCAGTTACAGCGGGAACCCCTACAATGAGCAGTTCTTC.

The V and J genes are TRBV19 and TRBJ1-1, with D unclear. In germline, CDR1 is LNHDA, CDR2 SQIVND (reference sequence). This CDR3 region has 16 residues. Trimming took off 9 bases at V and 6 bases at J, with 26 bases between the two ends. This CDR3 reads CASKPVRFLNSSEAFF. The CDR3 DNA reads as TGTGCCAGCAAACCAGTGAGGTTTCTTAATTCCTCTGAAGCTTTCTTT.

V usage is TRBV5-1 and J usage is TRBJ1-5; D is perhaps TRBD1 (6 bases). V lost 3 bases to trimming and J lost 7 bases, with 11 bases between them. Looked up from germline, CDR1 is SGHRS and CDR2 is YFSETQ. There are 13 residues in the CDR3. The CDR3 here is CASSSGENQPQHF. CDR3 nucleotides: TGCGCCAGCAGCTCAGGGGAGAACCAGCCCCAGCATTTT.

The J gene is TRBJ2-5, the V gene TRBV6-5, with D possibly TRBD2 on 5 matching bases. CDR3 length: 15 residues. CDR1 and CDR2 from the germline V gene are MNHEY and SVGAGI. Trimming stripped 7 bases from V and 1 base from J, with 16 bases between. The CDR3 DNA reads TGTGCCAGCACCACTAGTCGGGTTATCCAAGAGACCCAGTACTTC. Translated, it gives CASTTSRVIQETQYF.

J is TRBJ2-5 and V is TRBV12-3 or TRBV12-4; the match to TRBD1 covers 7 bases. J gave up 1 base and V 10 bases, and 6 bases lay outside the gene matches. The CDR3 spans 13 residues. The CDR3 DNA reads as TGTGCCACCGAGGGGGCGATCCAAGAGACCCAGTACTTC. It is translated as CATEGAIQETQYF.

The V call is TRBV28, the J call TRBJ2-5; D call uncertain. The CDR3 totals 14 residues. Deletions cut 1 base from V and 0 bases from J, with 6 bases between. Germline CDR1 reads MDHEN; CDR2 reads SYDVKM. CDR3 DNA: TGTGCCAGCAGTTTATATATAGACCAAGAGACCCAGTACTTC. Translating gives CASSLYIDQETQYF.

The chain uses TRBV9 and TRBJ2-7; 10 bases align to TRBD2. V lost 1 base to trimming and J lost 6 bases; unmatched junction nucleotides: 4. Germline assignment: CDR1 SGDLS and CDR2 YYNGEE. This CDR3 contains 14 residues. CDR3 sequence reads: CASSVTSGNIEQYF. In DNA, the CDR3 is TGTGCCAGCAGCGTAACTAGCGGGAATATCGAGCAGTACTTC.

This rearrangement joins TRBV19 to TRBJ1-5; 9 positions agree with TRBD1. Germline V gene lookup returns CDR1 LNHDA and CDR2 SQIVND (reference sequence). With 5 bases clipped from V and 7 bases from J, the junction kept 9 bases outside the gene matches. The CDR3 spans 15 residues. CDR3 nucleotide sequence: TGTGCCAGTAGTGTAGGACAGGGGAATCGACAGCCCCAGCATTTT. Its translation: CASSVGQGNRQPQHF.

The V call is TRBV4-2, the J call TRBJ2-4; 7 bases map to TRBD1. CDR1 is LGHNA, CDR2 YNFKEQ, per germline. With V trimmed by 0 bases and J by 7 bases, 6 bases remained unmatched. CDR3 size: 15 residues. The CDR3 loop reads CASSQDMKGANIQYF. The CDR3 DNA follows: TGTGCCAGCAGCCAAGATATGAAGGGGGCGAACATTCAGTACTTC.

This sequence joins TRBV7-9 and TRBJ1-2; TRBD1 might be the D (5 bases). The CDR3 covers 15 residues. Per the germline V gene, CDR1 is SEHNR and CDR2 is FQNEAQ (reference sequence). The germline V and J ends were trimmed by 2 bases and 4 bases, with 14 bases remaining between them. As DNA, the CDR3 is TGTGCCAGCAGCTTATTGGGCAGTGACAGCTATGGCTACACCTTC. This gives the protein CASSLLGSDSYGYTF.

This clone was found once. The rearrangement joins TRBV27 to TRBJ2-7; TRBD1 aligns across 10 bases. CDR1 is MNHEY and CDR2 is SMNVEV in the germline V gene (reference sequence). The CDR3 runs to 15 residues. The trim removed 3 bases at V and 1 base at J, leaving 3 bases unmatched. The CDR3 bases are TGTGCCAGCAGTTTTCGGGGACAGGGGTCCTACGAGCAGTACTTC. Amino acid sequence: CASSFRGQGSYEQYF.

This clone was found a few times. The V gene is TRBV5-1, the J gene TRBJ2-3, with 9 bases fitting TRBD2. The ends lost 2 bases at V and 4 bases at J; junction bases unmatched: 8. The V gene's germline CDR1 is SGHRS and CDR2 YFSETQ. The CDR3 is made up of 16 amino acids. The CDR3 region is CASSFRGTSRPDTQYF. The CDR3 DNA follows: TGCGCCAGCAGCTTCCGGGGGACTAGCCGCCCAGATACGCAGTATTTT.

The V call is TRBV5-5, the J call TRBJ1-3; 7 bases line up with TRBD1. The CDR3 length is 16 residues. Germline V gene lookup returns CDR1 SGHKS and CDR2 YYEKEE (reference sequence). The V segment lost 3 bases and the J segment 0 bases; nucleotides outside the gene matches: 6. CDR3 loop: CASSSYSGGSGNTIYF. DNA for the CDR3: TGTGCCAGCAGCTCTTATTCAGGGGGCTCTGGAAACACCATATATTTT.

The rearrangement uses TRBV7-2 and TRBJ2-5; 11 bases fit TRBD2. Germline CDR1 and CDR2: SGHTA and FQGNSA. J lost 1 base, V lost 3 bases, and 4 bases had no gene match. CDR3 length equals 16 residues. CDR3: CASSFLAGGLQETQYF. The CDR3 nucleotides read TGTGCCAGCAGCTTTCTAGCGGGGGGACTCCAAGAGACCCAGTACTTC. Full variable domain (missing parts from reference TRBV7-2 and TRBJ2-5): GAGVSQSPSNKVTEKGKDVELRCDPISGHTALYWYRQSLGQGLEFLIYFQGNSAPDKSGLPSDRFSAERTGGSVSTLTIQRTQQEDSAVYLCASSFLAGGLQETQYFGPGTRLLVL.